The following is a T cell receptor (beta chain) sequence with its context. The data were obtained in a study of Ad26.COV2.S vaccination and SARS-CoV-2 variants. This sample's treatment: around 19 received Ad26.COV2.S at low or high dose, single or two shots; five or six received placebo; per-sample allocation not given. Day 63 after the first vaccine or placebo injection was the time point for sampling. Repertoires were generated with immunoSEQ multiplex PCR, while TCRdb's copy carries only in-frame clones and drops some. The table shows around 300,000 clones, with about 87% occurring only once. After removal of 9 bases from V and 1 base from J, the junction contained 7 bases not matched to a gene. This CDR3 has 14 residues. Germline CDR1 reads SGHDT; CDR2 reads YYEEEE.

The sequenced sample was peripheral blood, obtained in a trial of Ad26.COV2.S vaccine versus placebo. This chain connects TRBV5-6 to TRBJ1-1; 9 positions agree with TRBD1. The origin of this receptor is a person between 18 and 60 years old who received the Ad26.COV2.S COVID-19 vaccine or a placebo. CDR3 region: CATRTGAKNTEAFF. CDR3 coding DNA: TGTGCCACTAGGACAGGGGCTAAGAACACTGAAGCTTTCTTT.